A selection of T cell receptor beta chains follows, all from one sample in a study of blood T cell repertoires in COVID-19. Some clones are missing from TCRdb's copy, which holds only in-frame ones; the method was immunoSEQ multiplex PCR. Of about 18,000 clones listed, 70% to 90% were seen once; the top ten hold more than 4%. Source material: PBMCs or T cells enriched from blood (not recorded which). Receptors were obtained from a woman aged 25 to 39 who had recovered from COVID-19. Both conserved end residues are part of each CDR3. The D gene is left open where the match is weak. The size field is filled for only some rows; it gives once, few, many or a size class.

v_gene: TRBV30; d_gene: NA; abundance: few; j_gene: TRBJ1-5; CDR3nt: TGTGCCTGGTCCCAACCAGCGAGGGTCAATCAGCCCCAGCATTTT; CDR3aa: CAWSQPARVNQPQHF
v_gene: TRBV18; d_gene: NA; abundance: NA; j_gene: TRBJ1-1; CDR3nt: TGTGCCAGCTCGGCGGAACAGGGTGGTACTGAAGCTTTCTTT; CDR3aa: CASSAEQGGTEAFF
v_gene: TRBV28; d_gene: NA; abundance: NA; j_gene: TRBJ1-2; CDR3nt: TGTGCCAGCACCTTATTTCGGGGGGCTGGCTACACCTTC; CDR3aa: CASTLFRGAGYTF
v_gene: TRBV7-7; d_gene: TRBD1; abundance: few; j_gene: TRBJ2-5; CDR3nt: TGTGCCAGCAGCTTAGGGGACAGGGAACGGGAGACCCAGTACTTC; CDR3aa: CASSLGDRERETQYF
v_gene: TRBV19; d_gene: NA; abundance: once; j_gene: TRBJ1-2; CDR3nt: TGTGCCAGTAGTATCGCGCATGGGCAGTCGATTAACTATGGCTACACCTTC; CDR3aa: CASSIAHGQSINYGYTF
v_gene: TRBV11-3; d_gene: NA; abundance: NA; j_gene: TRBJ2-5; CDR3nt: TGTGCCAGCAGCCGCGGGGAGACCCAGTACTTC; CDR3aa: CASSRGETQYF
v_gene: TRBV9; d_gene: NA; abundance: NA; j_gene: TRBJ2-3; CDR3nt: TGTGCCAGCGGGGGGGCCAACACAGATACGCAGTATTTT; CDR3aa: CASGGANTDTQYF
v_gene: TRBV18; d_gene: TRBD2; abundance: NA; j_gene: TRBJ2-7; CDR3nt: TGTGCCAGCTCTCCGACTAGCGGGGGATCCTACGAGCAGTACTTC; CDR3aa: CASSPTSGGSYEQYF
v_gene: TRBV7-2; d_gene: TRBD2; abundance: NA; j_gene: TRBJ2-3; CDR3nt: TGTGCCAGCAGCGAGAGCGGGGGGGGCAAAGATACGCAGTATTTT; CDR3aa: CASSESGGGKDTQYF
v_gene: TRBV25-1; d_gene: TRBD1; abundance: NA; j_gene: TRBJ1-2; CDR3nt: TGTGCCAGCAGTGAATATTCAGGGGGCAATGGCTACACCTTC; CDR3aa: CASSEYSGGNGYTF
v_gene: TRBV9; d_gene: TRBD2; abundance: NA; j_gene: TRBJ2-1; CDR3nt: TGTGCCAGCAGCCCCGCCGGGACTAGCGGCCTATCCTACAATGAGCAGTTCTTC; CDR3aa: CASSPAGTSGLSYNEQFF
v_gene: TRBV12-5; d_gene: NA; abundance: NA; j_gene: TRBJ1-2; CDR3nt: TGTGCTAGTGGTTTGGATCTTTTCGGCTACACCTTC; CDR3aa: CASGLDLFGYTF
v_gene: TRBV4-2; d_gene: TRBD1; abundance: NA; j_gene: TRBJ2-3; CDR3nt: TGTGCCAGCAGCCAAGAGCAGGGGGTTGGCACAGATACGCAGTATTTT; CDR3aa: CASSQEQGVGTDTQYF
v_gene: TRBV24-1; d_gene: TRBD1; abundance: NA; j_gene: TRBJ1-1; CDR3nt: TGTGCCACCAGTGATGGGACAGGTGAAGCTTTCTTT; CDR3aa: CATSDGTGEAFF